The source of this TCR beta chain is a study of shared clonotypes between healthy human individuals. Around 31,000 T cell genomes, or roughly 320 ng DNA, went into unsorted PBMC replicate PCRs. TCRdb's copy holds only in-frame clones and misses some; the assay was immunoSEQ multiplex PCR. The repertoire holds roughly 480,000 clones, with roughly 78% as singletons. The donors were all Caucasian adults (living in Nashville, Tennessee). Germline V lookup: CDR1 SGHNT, CDR2 YYREEE (reference sequence). This CDR3 region has 15 residues. Trimming at V came to 2 bases and at J to 6 bases, leaving 5 bases not matched to a gene.

The sequenced material came from PBMCs. This TCR derives from a woman in her thirties or forties in good health. Some clones in this sample may be carry-over from other donors' samples. The chain is built from TRBV5-4 and TRBJ2-2; 9 bases align to TRBD1. CDR3 amino acids: CASSLRTGEAGELFF. CDR3 nucleotides: TGTGCCAGCAGCTTAAGGACAGGGGAGGCCGGGGAGCTGTTTTTT.